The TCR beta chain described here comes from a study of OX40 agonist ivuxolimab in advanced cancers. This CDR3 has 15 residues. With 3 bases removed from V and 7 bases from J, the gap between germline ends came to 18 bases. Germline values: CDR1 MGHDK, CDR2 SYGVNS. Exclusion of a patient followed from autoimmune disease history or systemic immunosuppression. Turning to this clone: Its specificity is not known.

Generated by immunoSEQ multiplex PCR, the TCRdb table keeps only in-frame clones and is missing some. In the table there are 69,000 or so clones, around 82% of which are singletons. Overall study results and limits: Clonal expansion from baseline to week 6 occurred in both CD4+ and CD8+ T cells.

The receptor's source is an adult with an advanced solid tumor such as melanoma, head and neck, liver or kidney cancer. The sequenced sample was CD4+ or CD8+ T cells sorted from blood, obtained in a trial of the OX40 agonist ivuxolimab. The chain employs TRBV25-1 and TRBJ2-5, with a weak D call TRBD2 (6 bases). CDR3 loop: CASSDFAGLVGTQYF. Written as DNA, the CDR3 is TGTGCCAGCAGTGATTTTGCGGGGCTCGTGGGGACCCAGTACTTC.